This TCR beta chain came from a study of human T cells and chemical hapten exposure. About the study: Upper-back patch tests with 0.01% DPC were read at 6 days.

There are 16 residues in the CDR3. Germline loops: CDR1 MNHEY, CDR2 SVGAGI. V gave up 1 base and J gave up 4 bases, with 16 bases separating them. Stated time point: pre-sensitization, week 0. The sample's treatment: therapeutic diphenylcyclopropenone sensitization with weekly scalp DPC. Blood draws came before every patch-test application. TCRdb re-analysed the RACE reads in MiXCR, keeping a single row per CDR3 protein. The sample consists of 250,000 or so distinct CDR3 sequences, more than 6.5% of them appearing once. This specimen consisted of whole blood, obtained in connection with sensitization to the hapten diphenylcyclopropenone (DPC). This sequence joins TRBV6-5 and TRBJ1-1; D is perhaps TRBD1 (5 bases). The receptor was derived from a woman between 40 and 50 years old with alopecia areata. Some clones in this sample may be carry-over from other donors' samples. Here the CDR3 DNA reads TGTGCCAGCAGTTACTTTCCGGGACCCAGGAGCACTGAAGCTTTCTTT. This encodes CASSYFPGPRSTEAFF.